Each of the 11 T cell receptor beta chains below was sequenced from the same sample in a study of blood T cell repertoires in COVID-19. Sequenced by immunoSEQ multiplex PCR; TCRdb stores in-frame clones only, minus some. The table shows a few hundred thousand clones, with roughly nine tenths occurring only once. Sequences were obtained from PBMCs or T cells enriched from blood (not recorded which). These receptors originate from a woman aged 25 to 39 who had recovered from COVID-19.

V is TRBV19 and J is TRBJ2-3; tentative D call: TRBD1 (6 bases). Trimming shortened V by 4 bases and J by 6 bases, and 14 bases separated the two germline ends. The CDR3 sequence is 14 residues long. CDR1 is LNHDA and CDR2 is SQIVND in the germline V gene (reference sequence). The CDR3 reads CASSNRVGHDTQYF. For the CDR3, the DNA is TGTGCCAGTAGTAACAGGGTGGGTCATGATACGCAGTATTTT.

The chain links TRBV7-9 to TRBJ2-1; TRBD2 matches at 11 bases. The CDR3 has 14 amino acids. CDR1 and CDR2 from the germline V gene are SEHNR and FQNEAQ (reference sequence). With 8 bases clipped from V and 5 bases from J, the junction kept 5 bases outside the gene matches. The CDR3 spells CASATSGSHNEQFF. The CDR3 DNA reads as TGTGCCAGCGCCACTAGCGGGAGCCACAATGAGCAGTTCTTC.

CDR3 in DNA: TGTGCCAGCCTTGGGGCGCTGAACACTGAAGCTTTCTTT. This encodes CASLGALNTEAFF. The rearrangement joins TRBV27 to TRBJ1-1, with D possibly being TRBD1 (5 bases). The germline V gene encodes CDR1 MNHEY and CDR2 SMNVEV (reference sequence). There are 13 residues in the CDR3. The germline V and J ends were trimmed by 8 bases and 0 bases, with 10 bases remaining between them.

The rearrangement links TRBV6-5 to TRBJ1-5, with D hard to call. The CDR3 runs to 13 residues. CDR1 is MNHEY, CDR2 SVGAGI, per germline. Trimming removed 3 bases from V and 1 base from J, with 4 bases in between. DNA of the CDR3: TGTGCCAGCAGTTATCAGAGCAATCAGCCCCAGCATTTT. This sequence encodes CASSYQSNQPQHF.

This clone was detected only once. V is TRBV3-1 (or the pseudogene TRBV3-2) and J is TRBJ2-1; D unclear. The germline V and J ends were trimmed by 4 bases and 5 bases, with 15 bases remaining between them. Germline-derived CDR1 and CDR2 are LGHDT and YNNKEL (reference sequence). There are 15 residues in the CDR3. The CDR3 spells CASSPLAEKHNEQFF. CDR3 in DNA: TGTGCCAGCAGCCCCCTCGCGGAAAAGCACAATGAGCAGTTCTTC.

The chain employs TRBV7-9 and TRBJ1-5, with TRBD1 matching 9 bases. Germline values: CDR1 SEHNR, CDR2 FQNEAQ (reference sequence). Unmatched junction bases numbered 9, after V lost 4 bases and J lost 2 bases. The CDR3 is 17 amino acids. This CDR3 reads CASSSSDRGRGNQPQHF. CDR3 DNA sequence: TGTGCCAGCAGCTCTTCGGACAGGGGAAGGGGCAATCAGCCCCAGCATTTT.

In its sample, this clone was seen a few times. This chain connects TRBV5-1 to TRBJ2-5; TRBD2 matches at 8 bases. CDR3 length: 15 amino acids. The V and J ends lost 0 bases and 4 bases, in that order; junction bases with no gene match: 5. Germline V gene data show CDR1 as SGHRS and CDR2 as YFSETQ. The CDR3: CASSLGLAFGETQYF. The CDR3 DNA reads as TGCGCCAGCAGCTTGGGACTAGCGTTTGGAGAGACCCAGTACTTC.

This clone was seen a handful of times. The genes are TRBV5-4 and TRBJ1-4; TRBD1 matches 9 bases. Germline V gene lookup returns CDR1 SGHNT and CDR2 YYREEE (reference sequence). This CDR3 region has 14 residues. With V trimmed by 4 bases and J by 2 bases, 0 bases remained unmatched. DNA for the CDR3: TGTGCCAGCAGCGACAGGGGGACTAATGAAAAACTGTTTTTT. It yields the protein CASSDRGTNEKLFF.

This clone was seen only a few times. The chain couples TRBV5-1 to TRBJ2-5; a weak D match, TRBD1 (5 bases). CDR1 is SGHRS and CDR2 is YFSETQ in the germline V gene. The CDR3 consists of 14 residues. The germline V and J ends were trimmed by 2 bases and 4 bases, with 12 bases remaining between them. The CDR3 nucleotides read TGCGCCAGCAGCTTTAGGGGTCAAGGAGAGACCCAGTACTTC. Protein product: CASSFRGQGETQYF. Together with reference TRBV5-1 and TRBJ2-5, the CDR3 gives the full variable domain: KAGVTQTPRYLIKTRGQQVTLSCSPISGHRSVSWYQQTPGQGLQFLFEYFSETQRNKGNFPGRFSGRQFSNSRSEMNVSTLELGDSALYLCASSFRGQGETQYFGPGTRLLVL.

The rearrangement uses TRBV20-1 and TRBJ2-7; 7 bases align to TRBD2. There are 11 residues in the CDR3. Germline-derived CDR1 and CDR2 are DFQATT and SNEGSKA (reference sequence). The ends lost 3 bases at V and 4 bases at J; junction bases unmatched: 0. The CDR3 reads CSARRGYEQYF. The CDR3 DNA follows: TGCAGTGCTAGGCGGGGGTACGAGCAGTACTTC.

In DNA, the CDR3 is TGTGCCAGTAGTAGTGGGGACAGGGGGCGAAGAGAGACCCAGTACTTC. Translation gives CASSSGDRGRRETQYF. The chain is built from TRBV19 and TRBJ2-5, with 12 bases fitting TRBD1. Germline V CDR1 and CDR2: LNHDA, SQIVND (reference sequence). The length of the CDR3 is 16 residues. Unmatched junction bases numbered 7, after V lost 4 bases and J lost 4 bases.